This T cell receptor (beta chain) stems from a study of shared clonotypes between healthy human individuals. This CDR3 contains 15 residues. Trimming pared 0 bases from V and 2 bases from J, leaving 11 bases between. The germline V gene has CDR1 SGHRS and CDR2 YFSETQ. Method: immunoSEQ multiplex PCR; TCRdb's copy keeps in-frame clones and lacks some. This sample carries approximately 2,000,000 clones, roughly 90% of them seen once, and the ten largest clones take approximately 0.41%. This clone was counted once. Distinct nucleotide sequences in the sample also encode this CDR3. The sample comprised naive CD4+ T cells from PBMCs. Subset meaning: CD45RA+ positively selected. This TCR was recovered from a man between 18 and 35 years old in good health. Some clones in this sample may be carry-over from other donors' samples. The chain links TRBV5-1 to TRBJ2-5, with D possibly matching TRBD1 (6 bases). DNA for the CDR3: TGCGCCAGCAGCTTGGCCGGGACAACACAAGAGACCCAGTACTTC. Amino acid sequence: CASSLAGTTQETQYF.